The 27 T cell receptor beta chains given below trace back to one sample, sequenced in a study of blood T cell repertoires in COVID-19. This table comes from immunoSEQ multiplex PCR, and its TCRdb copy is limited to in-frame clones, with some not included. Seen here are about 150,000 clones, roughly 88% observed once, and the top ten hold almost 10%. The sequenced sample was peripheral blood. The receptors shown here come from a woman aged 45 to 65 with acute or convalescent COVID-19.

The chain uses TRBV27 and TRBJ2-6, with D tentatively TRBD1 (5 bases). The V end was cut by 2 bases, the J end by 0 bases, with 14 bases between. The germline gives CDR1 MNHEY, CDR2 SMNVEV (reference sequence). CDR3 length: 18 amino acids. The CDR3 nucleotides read TGTGCCAGCAGTTTAATGCAGGGTCCCCTCTCTGGGGCCAACGTCCTGACTTTC. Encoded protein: CASSLMQGPLSGANVLTF.

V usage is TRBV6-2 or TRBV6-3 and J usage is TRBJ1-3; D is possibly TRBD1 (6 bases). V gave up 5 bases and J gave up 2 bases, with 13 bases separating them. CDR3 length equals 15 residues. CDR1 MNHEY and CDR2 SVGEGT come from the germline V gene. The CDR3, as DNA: TGTGCCAGCAGTCGACCGCCAGGGGCTGGAAACACCATATATTTT. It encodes CASSRPPGAGNTIYF.

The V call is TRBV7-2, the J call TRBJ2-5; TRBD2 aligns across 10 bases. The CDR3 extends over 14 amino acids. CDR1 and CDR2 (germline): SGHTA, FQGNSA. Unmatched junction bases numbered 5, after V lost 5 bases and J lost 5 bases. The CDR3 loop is CASSTSGVGETQYF. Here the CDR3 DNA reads TGTGCCAGCAGCACTAGCGGGGTCGGCGAGACCCAGTACTTC.

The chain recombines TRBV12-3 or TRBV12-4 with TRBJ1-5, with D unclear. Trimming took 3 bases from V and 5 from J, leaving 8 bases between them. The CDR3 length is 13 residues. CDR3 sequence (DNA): TGTGCCAGCAGTTTTTCCGGTTATCAGCCCCAGCATTTT. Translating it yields CASSFSGYQPQHF.

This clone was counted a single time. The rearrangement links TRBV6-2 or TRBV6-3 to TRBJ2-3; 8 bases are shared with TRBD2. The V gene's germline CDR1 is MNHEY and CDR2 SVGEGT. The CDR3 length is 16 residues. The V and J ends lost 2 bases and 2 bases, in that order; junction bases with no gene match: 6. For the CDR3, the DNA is TGTGCCAGCAGTTACCCACCGGGAGGGCCCACAGATACGCAGTATTTT. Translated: CASSYPPGGPTDTQYF.

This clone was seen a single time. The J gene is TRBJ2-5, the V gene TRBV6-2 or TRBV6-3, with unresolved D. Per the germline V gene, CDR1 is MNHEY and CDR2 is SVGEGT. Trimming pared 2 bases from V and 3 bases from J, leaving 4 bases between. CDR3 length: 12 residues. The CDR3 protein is CASSYQKETQYF. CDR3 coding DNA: TGTGCCAGCAGTTACCAGAAAGAGACCCAGTACTTC.

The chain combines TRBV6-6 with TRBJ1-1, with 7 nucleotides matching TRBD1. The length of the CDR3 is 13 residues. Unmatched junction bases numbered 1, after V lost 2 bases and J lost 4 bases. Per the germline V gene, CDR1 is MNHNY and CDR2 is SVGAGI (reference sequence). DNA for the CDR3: TGTGCCAGCAGTTACACAGGGGTCACTGAAGCTTTCTTT. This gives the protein CASSYTGVTEAFF.

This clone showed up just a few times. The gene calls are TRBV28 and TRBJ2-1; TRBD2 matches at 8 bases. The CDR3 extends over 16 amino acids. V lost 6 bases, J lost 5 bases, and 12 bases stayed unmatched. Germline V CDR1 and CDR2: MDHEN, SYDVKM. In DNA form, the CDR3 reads TGTGCCAGCAGGGGGTATGGGACTAGTCGCGACAATGAGCAGTTCTTC. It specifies CASRGYGTSRDNEQFF.

CDR3 region: CASSLVSTSLEQFF. Here the CDR3 DNA reads TGTGCCAGCAGCTTAGTCTCGACATCACTCGAGCAGTTCTTC. The chain links TRBV11-3 to TRBJ2-1; D is unresolved. V gave up 1 base and J gave up 10 bases, with 14 bases separating them. The CDR3 is 14 amino acids. Germline values: CDR1 SGHNT, CDR2 YENEEA.

The CDR3, as DNA: TGTGCCAGCAGCCCAACGGGACTAGCGGGAGTACGGTCCTACAATGAGCAGTTCTTC. It encodes CASSPTGLAGVRSYNEQFF. The chain employs TRBV7-3 and TRBJ2-1; the match to TRBD2 covers 14 bases. CDR1 is SGHTA, CDR2 FQGTGA, per germline. V gave up 5 bases and J gave up 1 base; unmatched junction bases: 10. The CDR3 runs to 19 residues.

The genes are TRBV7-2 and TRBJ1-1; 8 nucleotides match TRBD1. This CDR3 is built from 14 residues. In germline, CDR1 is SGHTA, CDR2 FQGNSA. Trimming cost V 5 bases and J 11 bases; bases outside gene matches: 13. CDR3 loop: CASSTYGQGGHAFF. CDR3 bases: TGTGCCAGCAGCACTTACGGACAGGGCGGTCACGCTTTCTTT. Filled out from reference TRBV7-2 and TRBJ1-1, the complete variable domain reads GAGVSQSPSNKVTEKGKDVELRCDPISGHTALYWYRQSLGQGLEFLIYFQGNSAPDKSGLPSDRFSAERTGGSVSTLTIQRTQQEDSAVYLCASSTYGQGGHAFFGQGTRLTVV.

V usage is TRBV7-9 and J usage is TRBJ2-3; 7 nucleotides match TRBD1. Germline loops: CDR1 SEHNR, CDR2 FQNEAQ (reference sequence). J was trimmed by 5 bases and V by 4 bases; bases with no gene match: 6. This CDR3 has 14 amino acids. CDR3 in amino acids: CASSSGTEGDTQYF. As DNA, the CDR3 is TGTGCCAGCAGCTCAGGGACAGAAGGAGATACGCAGTATTTT. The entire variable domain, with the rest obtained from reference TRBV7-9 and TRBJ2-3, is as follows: DTGVSQNPRHKITKRGQNVTFRCDPISEHNRLYWYRQTLGQGPEFLTYFQNEAQLEKSRLLSDRFSAERPKGSFSTLEIQRTEQGDSAMYLCASSSGTEGDTQYFGPGTRLTVL.

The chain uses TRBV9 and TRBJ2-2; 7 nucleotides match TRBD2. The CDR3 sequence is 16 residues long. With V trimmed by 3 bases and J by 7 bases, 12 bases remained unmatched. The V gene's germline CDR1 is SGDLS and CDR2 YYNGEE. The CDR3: CASSGPNGGIGGELFF. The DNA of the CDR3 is TGTGCCAGCAGCGGTCCCAACGGGGGGATCGGCGGGGAGCTGTTTTTT. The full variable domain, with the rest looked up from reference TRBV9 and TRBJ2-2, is DSGVTQTPKHLITATGQRVTLRCSPRSGDLSVYWYQQSLDQGLQFLIQYYNGEERAKGNILERFSAQQFPDLHSELNLSSLELGDSALYFCASSGPNGGIGGELFFGEGSRLTVL.

CDR3 coding DNA: TGTGCCAGCAGGGAAGGACTAGCGGGGGGACCCGAGCAGTACTTC. It is translated as CASREGLAGGPEQYF. This sequence joins TRBV6-4 and TRBJ2-7; 14 nucleotides agree with TRBD2. Unmatched junction bases numbered 7, after V lost 6 bases and J lost 6 bases. Germline assignment: CDR1 MRHNA and CDR2 SNTAGT. This CDR3 region has 15 residues.

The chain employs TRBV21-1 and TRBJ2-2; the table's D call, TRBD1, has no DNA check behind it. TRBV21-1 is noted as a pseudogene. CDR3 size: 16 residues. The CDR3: CASSNRDRGWTGELFF. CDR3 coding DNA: TGTGCCAGCAGCAACCGGGACAGGGGATGGACCGGGGAGCTGTTTTTT.

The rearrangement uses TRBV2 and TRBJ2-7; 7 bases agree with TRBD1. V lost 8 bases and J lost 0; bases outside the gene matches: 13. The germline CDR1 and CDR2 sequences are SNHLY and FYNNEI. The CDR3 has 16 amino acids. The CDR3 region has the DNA TGTGCCAGCTACTCCCCCGGGACAGCCATCTCCTACGAGCAGTACTTC. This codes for CASYSPGTAISYEQYF.

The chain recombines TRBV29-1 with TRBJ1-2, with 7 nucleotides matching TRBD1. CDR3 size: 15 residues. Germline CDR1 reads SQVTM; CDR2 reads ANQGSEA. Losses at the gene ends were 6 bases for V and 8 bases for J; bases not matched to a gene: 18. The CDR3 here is CSVQGSGSFSRGYTF. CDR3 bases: TGCAGCGTACAGGGGAGCGGGTCATTTTCGCGGGGCTACACCTTC. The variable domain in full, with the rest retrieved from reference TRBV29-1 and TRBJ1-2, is SAVISQKPSRDICQRGTSLTIQCQVDSQVTMMFWYRQQPGQSLTLIATANQGSEATYESGFVIDKFPISRPNLTFSTLTVSNMSPEDSSIYLCSVQGSGSFSRGYTFGSGTRLTVV.

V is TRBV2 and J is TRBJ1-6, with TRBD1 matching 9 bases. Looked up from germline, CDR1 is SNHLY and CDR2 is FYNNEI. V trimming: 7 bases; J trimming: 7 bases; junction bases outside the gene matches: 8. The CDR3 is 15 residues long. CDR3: CASTLQGANNSPLHF. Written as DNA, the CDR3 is TGTGCCAGCACCTTACAGGGGGCGAACAATTCACCCCTCCACTTT.

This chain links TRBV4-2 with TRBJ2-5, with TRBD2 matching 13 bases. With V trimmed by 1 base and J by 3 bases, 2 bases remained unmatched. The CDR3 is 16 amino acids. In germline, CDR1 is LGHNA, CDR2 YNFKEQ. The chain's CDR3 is CASSQVLAGGKETQYF. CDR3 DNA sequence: TGTGCCAGCAGCCAAGTACTAGCGGGGGGGAAAGAGACCCAGTACTTC.

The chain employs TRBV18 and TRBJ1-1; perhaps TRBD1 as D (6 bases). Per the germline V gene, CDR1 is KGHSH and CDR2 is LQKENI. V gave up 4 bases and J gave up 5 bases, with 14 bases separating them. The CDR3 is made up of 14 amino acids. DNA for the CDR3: TGTGCCAGCTCACAGGCTACAGGGCGGACTGAAGCTTTCTTT. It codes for CASSQATGRTEAFF.

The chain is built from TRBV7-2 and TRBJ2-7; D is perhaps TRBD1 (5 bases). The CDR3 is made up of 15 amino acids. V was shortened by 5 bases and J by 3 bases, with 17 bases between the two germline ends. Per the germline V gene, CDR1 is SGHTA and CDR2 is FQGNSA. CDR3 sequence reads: CASSADSRLHYEQYF. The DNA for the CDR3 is TGTGCCAGCAGCGCCGACAGTAGACTTCACTACGAGCAGTACTTC.

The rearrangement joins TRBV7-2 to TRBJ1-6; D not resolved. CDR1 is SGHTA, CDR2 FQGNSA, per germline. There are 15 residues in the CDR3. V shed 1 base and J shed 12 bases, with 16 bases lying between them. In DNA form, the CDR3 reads TGTGCCAGCAGCTTAGAGAGGGCAGCCTCGGAACCCCTCCACTTT. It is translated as CASSLERAASEPLHF.

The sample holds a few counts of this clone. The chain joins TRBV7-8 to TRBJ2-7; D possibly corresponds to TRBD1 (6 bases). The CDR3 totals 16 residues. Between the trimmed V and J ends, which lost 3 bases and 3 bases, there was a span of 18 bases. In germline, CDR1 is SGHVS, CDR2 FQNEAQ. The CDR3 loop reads CASSFGTGPSGYEQYF. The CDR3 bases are TGTGCCAGCAGCTTCGGTACAGGGCCCTCGGGCTACGAGCAGTACTTC.

The CDR3 loop is CASSPTTGPGNTIYF. The CDR3, as DNA: TGTGCCAGCAGCCCGACGACAGGGCCTGGAAACACCATATATTTT. The V gene is TRBV11-2, the J gene TRBJ1-3, with TRBD1 identical over 7 bases. CDR3 length: 15 residues. Losses at the gene ends were 5 bases for V and 2 bases for J; bases not matched to a gene: 6. The germline CDR1 and CDR2 sequences are SGHAT and FQNNGV.

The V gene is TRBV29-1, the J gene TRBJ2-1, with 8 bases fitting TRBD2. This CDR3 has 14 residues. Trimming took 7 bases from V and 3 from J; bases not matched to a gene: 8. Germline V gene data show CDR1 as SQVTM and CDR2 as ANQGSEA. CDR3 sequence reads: CSGGIAGLYNEQFF. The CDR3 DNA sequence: TGCAGCGGTGGGATAGCGGGACTCTACAATGAGCAGTTCTTC.

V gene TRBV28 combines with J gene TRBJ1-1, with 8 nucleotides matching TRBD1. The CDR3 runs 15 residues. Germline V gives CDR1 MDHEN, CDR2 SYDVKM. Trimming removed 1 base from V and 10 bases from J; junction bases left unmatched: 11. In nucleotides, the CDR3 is TGTGCCAGCAGTTTATCCCGGACAGGGAGAGGTGGAGCTTTCTTT. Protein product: CASSLSRTGRGGAFF.

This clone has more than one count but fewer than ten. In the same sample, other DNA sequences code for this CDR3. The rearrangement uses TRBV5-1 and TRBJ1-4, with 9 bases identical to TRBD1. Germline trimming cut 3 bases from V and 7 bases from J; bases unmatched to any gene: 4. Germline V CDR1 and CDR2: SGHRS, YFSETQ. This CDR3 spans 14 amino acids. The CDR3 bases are TGCGCCAGCAGCTCGGGACAGGGTAGTGAAAAACTGTTTTTT. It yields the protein CASSSGQGSEKLFF.